The T cell receptor (beta chain) described here comes from a study of blood T cell repertoires in COVID-19. About the research overall: The United States, Italy and Spain provided the acute and convalescent COVID-19 samples. Nucleic acid was either cDNA or gDNA, and it came from T cells, B-cell-depleted T cells, or PBMCs.

The CDR3 contains 17 residues. V gave up 0 bases and J gave up 2 bases, with 14 bases separating them. Germline V gives CDR1 MNHEY, CDR2 SMNVEV (reference sequence). Original data processing: The authors estimated nucleated cell counts from reference gene primer amplification. Clones were read by immunoSEQ multiplex PCR, and TCRdb kept only the in-frame ones, dropping some. From that table come the V and J calls and clone size; the DNA was used to work out D and trimming. The table lists 84,000 or so clones, nearly 80% of them singletons. Sequences were obtained from peripheral blood. V and J are TRBV27 and TRBJ1-5, with D unclear. The receptor's source is an older man with COVID-19, enrolled during active disease. The CDR3 reads CASSLSMEGYGNQPQHF. CDR3 DNA: TGTGCCAGCAGTTTATCGATGGAGGGCTATGGCAATCAGCCCCAGCATTTT.